The 15 T cell receptor beta chains below all came from one sample that was sequenced in a study of blood T cell repertoires in COVID-19. Measured with immunoSEQ multiplex PCR; TCRdb has only the in-frame clones, and not every one. The sample lists fewer than 250,000 clones, around four fifths occurring once. The sample consisted of peripheral blood. These receptors all come from a woman in her forties or fifties with acute or convalescent COVID-19.

The CDR3 sequence is CASSLEAGISGANVLTF. The DNA for the CDR3 is TGTGCCAGCAGCTTAGAAGCGGGGATCTCTGGGGCCAACGTCCTGACTTTC. The chain recombines TRBV5-6 with TRBJ2-6; 7 bases fit TRBD2. Trimming at V came to 2 bases and at J to 0 bases, leaving 5 bases not matched to a gene. This CDR3 has 17 amino acids. Germline V gene sequence: CDR1 SGHDT, CDR2 YYEEEE.

This chain joins TRBV27 and TRBJ2-2; 9 bases fit TRBD1. CDR1 is MNHEY, CDR2 SMNVEV, per germline (reference sequence). This CDR3 is 16 amino acids long. V lost 2 bases and J lost 4; bases outside the gene matches: 5. CDR3 region: CASSLRQGVVTGELFF. For the CDR3, the DNA is TGTGCCAGCAGTTTAAGACAGGGGGTAGTCACCGGGGAGCTGTTTTTT.

The CDR3 DNA sequence: TGTGCCAGCTCACCATCGGGACAGAATAAAGCTTTCTTT. Its protein product is CASSPSGQNKAFF. The chain uses TRBV18 and TRBJ1-1; the match to TRBD1 covers 7 bases. Germline-derived CDR1 and CDR2 are KGHSH and LQKENI. This CDR3 has 13 amino acids. J was trimmed by 9 bases and V by 2 bases; bases with no gene match: 6.

The chain carries TRBV3-1 (or the pseudogene TRBV3-2) and TRBJ2-7; D gene ambiguous. V was pared by 3 bases and J by 8 bases, with 2 bases between. Looked up from germline, CDR1 is LGHDT and CDR2 is YNNKEL (reference sequence). CDR3 length: 9 amino acids. CDR3 protein: CASSHKQYF. CDR3 nucleotides: TGTGCCAGCAGCCATAAGCAGTACTTC.

The chain recombines TRBV4-1 with TRBJ2-5; D might be TRBD1 (5 bases). This CDR3 is 14 amino acids long. Between the trimmed V and J ends, which lost 1 base and 1 base, there was a span of 7 bases. The germline V gene encodes CDR1 MGHRA and CDR2 YSYEKL. CDR3 nucleotides: TGCGCCAGCAGCCAAGGGACAAGCCAAGAGACCCAGTACTTC. Protein: CASSQGTSQETQYF.

V usage is TRBV27 and J usage is TRBJ1-1; D possibly corresponds to TRBD1 (5 bases). Germline values: CDR1 MNHEY, CDR2 SMNVEV (reference sequence). V lost 5 bases to trimming and J lost 7 bases, with 17 bases between them. The CDR3 loop spans 14 amino acids. The CDR3 loop is CASSPRGGYGEAFF. The CDR3 nucleotides are TGTGCCAGCAGTCCCCGGGGGGGATACGGTGAAGCTTTCTTT.

A single count supports this clone. The chain carries TRBV28 and TRBJ1-6; TRBD1 matches at 7 bases. The V gene's germline CDR1 is MDHEN and CDR2 SYDVKM. V was clipped by 5 bases and J by 6 bases; unmatched bases: 7. CDR3 length: 15 amino acids. DNA for the CDR3: TGTGCCAGCAGTGGACCGGGACAGTTTAATTCACCCCTCCACTTT. Amino acids: CASSGPGQFNSPLHF.

This chain joins TRBV6-5 and TRBJ1-1; 9 positions match TRBD1. Per germline, CDR1 MNHEY and CDR2 SVGAGI. J lost 6 bases, V lost 6 bases, and 8 bases had no gene match. The CDR3 covers 14 residues. The CDR3 nucleotides are TGTGCCAGCAGGGGACAGGGAGTTAGTTCTGAAGCTTTCTTT. Translation: CASRGQGVSSEAFF.

This clone has only a few counts. The rearrangement joins TRBV11-2 to TRBJ2-1, with TRBD2 identical over 10 bases. Losses at the gene ends were 1 base for V and 7 bases for J; bases not matched to a gene: 7. Looked up from germline, CDR1 is SGHAT and CDR2 is FQNNGV. The CDR3 has 16 residues. The CDR3 bases are TGTGCCAGCAGCTTAGTCTGGCCTAGCGGGAGTAATGAGCAGTTCTTC. Translating it yields CASSLVWPSGSNEQFF.

The chain combines TRBV2 with TRBJ2-7, with D possibly TRBD1 on 6 matching bases. Trimming stripped 7 bases from V and 0 bases from J, with 13 bases between. The germline V gene has CDR1 SNHLY and CDR2 FYNNEI. The CDR3 length is 14 residues. This CDR3 reads CASTPGTFSYEQYF. CDR3 coding DNA: TGTGCCAGCACCCCCGGGACATTCTCCTACGAGCAGTACTTC. The whole variable domain, remainder taken from reference TRBV2 and TRBJ2-7, is EPEVTQTPSHQVTQMGQEVILRCVPISNHLYFYWYRQILGQKVEFLVSFYNNEISEKSEIFDDQFSVERPDGSNFTLKIRSTKLEDSAMYFCASTPGTFSYEQYFGPGTRLTVT.

The chain employs TRBV12-3 or TRBV12-4 and TRBJ2-2; D gene unclear. Trimming removed 0 bases at V and 7 bases at J, with 6 bases between. The CDR3 is 13 amino acids. The CDR3 loop reads CASSLAQRGELFF. In DNA, the CDR3 is TGTGCCAGCAGTTTAGCCCAGCGCGGGGAGCTGTTTTTT.

This chain links TRBV27 with TRBJ2-7, with D maybe TRBD1 (5 bases). This CDR3 contains 14 residues. Looked up from germline, CDR1 is MNHEY and CDR2 is SMNVEV (reference sequence). V lost 6 bases, J lost 5 bases, and 17 bases lay in between. For the CDR3, the DNA is TGTGCCAGCAGCCCTGTCAGGGTGTGGAACGAGCAGTACTTC. It translates to CASSPVRVWNEQYF.

The V call is TRBV2, the J call TRBJ2-1; possibly TRBD2 for D (6 bases). V was trimmed by 8 bases and J by 14 bases, leaving 19 bases between them. CDR3 length equals 12 residues. Germline-derived CDR1 and CDR2 are SNHLY and FYNNEI. This CDR3 reads CASDNTLEREFF. The CDR3 coding sequence is TGTGCCAGCGACAATACTTTAGAGCGGGAGTTCTTC.

The chain has TRBV14 and TRBJ1-6; D might be TRBD1 (5 bases). The germline V and J ends were trimmed by 1 base and 7 bases, with 11 bases remaining between them. The germline V gene has CDR1 SGHDN and CDR2 FVKESK. This CDR3 spans 15 amino acids. The CDR3 protein is CASSQVTGMNSPLHF. As DNA, the CDR3 is TGTGCCAGCAGCCAAGTAACAGGAATGAATTCACCCCTCCACTTT.

The V gene is TRBV6-5, the J gene TRBJ2-5; 11 nucleotides agree with TRBD2. This CDR3 region has 15 residues. Germline V gene data show CDR1 as MNHEY and CDR2 as SVGAGI. Trimming at V came to 8 bases and at J to 5 bases, leaving 10 bases not matched to a gene. The CDR3 sequence: CASFSGLAGGETQYF. As DNA, the CDR3 is TGTGCCAGCTTCAGTGGGCTAGCGGGAGGTGAGACCCAGTACTTC.